These 12 T cell receptor beta chains originate from one sample sequenced in a study of CD8 T cells in Susac syndrome. The RNA, roughly 0.45 to 1 ug, was put through reverse transcription using random hexamers. TCRdb independently ran MiXCR on the immunoSEQ multiplex PCR reads; one entry per CDR3 protein. The sample contains 25,000 to 30,000 distinct CDR3 sequences, less than 95% of which appear only once. The sequenced sample consisted of CD8+ T cells from PBMCs. The receptor set was obtained from a human donor in good health.

The chain is built from TRBV23-1 and TRBJ1-5, with 10 bases identical to TRBD1. TRBV23-1 is an ORF; its function is uncertain. The CDR3 is 17 amino acids. V was clipped by 8 bases and J by 0 bases; unmatched bases: 10. The chain's CDR3 is CASSPRTGGPSNQPQHF. CDR3 nucleotides: TGCGCCAGCTCTCCAAGGACAGGGGGTCCTAGCAATCAGCCCCAGCATTTT.

CDR3 in amino acids: CSAHSGAMTYEQYF. CDR3 coding DNA: TGCAGTGCTCACAGCGGGGCGATGACCTACGAGCAGTACTTC. The chain carries TRBV20-1 and TRBJ2-7, with TRBD2 identical over 7 bases. Unmatched junction bases numbered 9, after V lost 5 bases and J lost 2 bases. The CDR3 is 14 amino acids. The germline gives CDR1 DFQATT, CDR2 SNEGSKA (reference sequence).

In this sample, this clonotype turned up once. The J gene is TRBJ2-5, the V gene TRBV6-2 or TRBV6-3; D remains unclear. There are 14 residues in the CDR3. Germline V lookup: CDR1 MNHEY, CDR2 SVGEGT. Trimming took 2 bases from V and 1 from J, leaving 8 bases between them. This CDR3 reads CASSYVGSQETQYF. CDR3 bases: TGTGCCAGCAGTTACGTCGGTTCCCAAGAGACCCAGTACTTC.

This clonotype was counted a single time. The rearrangement uses TRBV10-3 and TRBJ2-7; D ambiguous. Trimming stripped 2 bases from V and 3 bases from J, with 14 bases between. This CDR3 is built from 15 residues. Germline V gene lookup returns CDR1 ENHRY and CDR2 SYGVKD. CDR3 nucleotides: TGTGCCATCAGTGAGGGGGTAGCTGAGAACTACGAGCAGTACTTC. Translated: CAISEGVAENYEQYF.

This chain uses TRBV15 with TRBJ2-1; no clear D gene. The CDR3 runs to 13 residues. Germline assignment: CDR1 LNHNV and CDR2 YYDKDF (reference sequence). V lost 1 base and J 2 bases, leaving 3 bases between the germline ends. The DNA for the CDR3 is TGTGCCACCAGCAGAGCCACCTACAATGAGCAGTTCTTC. Translating gives CATSRATYNEQFF.

The CDR3 reads CASSVRTGYYGYTF. The CDR3, as DNA: TGTGCCAGCAGCGTCCGGACAGGGTACTATGGCTACACCTTC. The chain links TRBV9 to TRBJ1-2; 8 bases are a match to TRBD1. The ends lost 2 bases at V and 3 bases at J; junction bases unmatched: 3. CDR3 length equals 14 residues. From germline, CDR1 is SGDLS and CDR2 YYNGEE.

This rearrangement joins TRBV7-9 to TRBJ1-5; D is undetermined. V shed 3 bases and J shed 7 bases, with 7 bases lying between them. CDR3 length: 12 residues. In germline, CDR1 is SEHNR, CDR2 FQNEAQ (reference sequence). The CDR3 spells CASSLNYQPQHF. Written as DNA, the CDR3 is TGTGCCAGCAGCTTGAATTACCAGCCCCAGCATTTT.

Only a few counts were recorded for this clonotype. V and J are TRBV29-1 and TRBJ1-1; D gene unclear. This CDR3 is 10 amino acids long. Trimming pared 5 bases from V and 8 bases from J, leaving 9 bases between. The germline V gene has CDR1 SQVTM and CDR2 ANQGSEA. The CDR3 region has the DNA TGCAGCGTTTCCTACGGAGAAGCTTTCTTT. Translating it yields CSVSYGEAFF.

J is TRBJ2-1 and V is TRBV11-2, with unresolved D. Germline assignment: CDR1 SGHAT and CDR2 FQNNGV. The CDR3 is 13 amino acids. Trimming stripped 6 bases from V and 5 bases from J, with 11 bases between. CDR3 protein: CASRHVRDNEQFF. The CDR3 DNA reads as TGTGCCAGCAGACATGTAAGGGACAATGAGCAGTTCTTC.

The gene calls are TRBV6-1 and TRBJ2-3, with 12 bases matching TRBD2. The germline V gene has CDR1 MNHNS and CDR2 SASEGT. V lost 6 bases, J lost 1 base, and 8 bases stayed unmatched. The CDR3 contains 17 residues. The CDR3 here is CASRELAGGDGTDTQYF. DNA of the CDR3: TGTGCCAGCAGGGAACTAGCGGGGGGAGATGGCACAGATACGCAGTATTTT.

The chain couples TRBV7-9 to TRBJ1-5; possible D gene TRBD1, 5 bases. Germline assignment: CDR1 SEHNR and CDR2 FQNEAQ (reference sequence). The germline V and J ends were trimmed by 1 base and 5 bases, with 12 bases remaining between them. The CDR3 totals 15 residues. CDR3 coding DNA: TGTGCCAGCAGCTTAGTTGGGACCGGGGATCAGCCCCAGCATTTT. It specifies CASSLVGTGDQPQHF.

The chain joins TRBV6-1 to TRBJ1-4; D not resolved. V was cut by 1 base and J by 10 bases, with 7 bases left in between. The CDR3 covers 12 residues. From germline, CDR1 is MNHNS and CDR2 SASEGT. Here the CDR3 reads CASSEGVGKLFF. In DNA form, the CDR3 reads TGTGCCAGCAGTGAAGGTGTGGGAAAACTGTTTTTT.